The clone carrying this TCR beta chain was detected ten times or more. Its specificity is unknown. The CDR3 covers 14 residues. V lost 8 bases, J lost 10 bases, and 11 bases stayed unmatched. The germline CDR1 and CDR2 sequences are LGHDT and YNNKEL (reference sequence). The data originate from a study of CD8 T cells in ankylosing spondylitis. Study-wide findings and caveats: Disease-linked clones, CD8+, were relatively rare in peripheral blood. Typical of ankylosing spondylitis blood, it appeared, was a TCR beta motif of eight highly homologous variants.

TCRdb fed the 5' RACE reads into MiXCR, producing one record per CDR3 protein. Altogether under 85,000 distinct CDR3 sequences are present, approximately 5.3% being singletons, with the ten largest covering about 2%. The sample comprised blood, either unsorted or a sorted T cell fraction (not recorded which). This chain joins TRBV3-1 and TRBJ1-4, with 9 nucleotides matching TRBD1. The receptor comes from a male donor with ankylosing spondylitis or in good health (not recorded which). CDR3 residues: CASGAGQGYGKLFF. Written as DNA, the CDR3 is TGTGCCAGCGGCGCGGGACAGGGATACGGAAAACTGTTTTTT. Combining the CDR3 with reference TRBV3-1 and TRBJ1-4 gives the whole variable domain DTAVSQTPKYLVTQMGNDKSIKCEQNLGHDTMYWYKQDSKKFLKIMFSYNNKELIINETVPNRFSPKSPDKAHLNLHINSLELGDSAVYFCASGAGQGYGKLFFGSGTQLSVL.